The sequence of this TCR beta chain was determined in a study of cytomegalovirus exposure and HLA in healthy donors. A remark on this clone: Its antigen is unknown.

J gave up 4 bases and V 7 bases, and 9 bases lay outside the gene matches. The CDR3 sequence is 15 residues long. Germline lookup yields CDR1 MNHEY and CDR2 SVGAGI. Broader study findings: TCR beta chains numbering some 160 were designated cytomegalovirus-associated. In vitro confirmation showed a few CMV-associated chains to be CMV antigen specific.

Sequenced by immunoSEQ multiplex PCR; TCRdb stores in-frame clones only, minus some. There are approximately 210,000 clones in the sample; 88% occur only once, and about 3% lies in the top ten. Separation from the approximately 690-subject first cohort characterized the roughly 120-subject validation cohort, to which the donors belonged. The sequenced material came from PBMCs. The chain recombines TRBV6-5 with TRBJ1-1, with 10 bases lining up with TRBD1. The clonotype was recovered from a woman between 18 and 30 years old in good health and CMV-seronegative. CDR3 residues: CASKMTGGSGTEAFF. CDR3 sequence (DNA): TGTGCCAGCAAAATGACAGGGGGCTCTGGCACTGAAGCTTTCTTT.